These T cell receptor beta chains were read from a single sample in a study of blood T cell repertoires in COVID-19. Some clones are missing from TCRdb's copy, which holds only in-frame ones; the method was immunoSEQ multiplex PCR. The sample shows approximately 92,000 clones, roughly 82% of them seen only once. Sequenced: peripheral blood. These TCRs come from an elderly man with acute or convalescent COVID-19. CDR3s include the opening cysteine and the closing phenylalanine or tryptophan. Fields, in order: CDR3 protein, CDR3 DNA, clone size, D gene, J gene, V gene. D genes are given only for firm matches. Expanded clones get a size class; other rows say once, few or many, or leave the size out.

CDR3: CATSDPRVAGGTETQYF
DNA: TGTGCCACCAGTGACCCTCGGGTAGCGGGAGGGACGGAGACCCAGTACTTC
size: .
D: TRBD2
J: TRBJ2-5
V: TRBV24-1

CDR3: CASSPDGQPNEKLFF
DNA: TGTGCCAGCAGCCCCGACGGACAGCCTAATGAAAAACTGTTTTTT
size: .
D: .
J: TRBJ1-4
V: TRBV5-5

CDR3: CASSQLAPNYGYTF
DNA: TGTGCCAGCAGCCAACTGGCTCCTAACTATGGCTACACCTTC
size: .
D: .
J: TRBJ1-2
V: TRBV16

CDR3: CASSQEGGQGLGNEQFF
DNA: TGTGCCAGCAGCCAAGAAGGAGGACAGGGCCTAGGGAATGAGCAGTTCTTC
size: once
D: TRBD1
J: TRBJ2-1
V: TRBV4-2

CDR3: CASSVGLGVGTDTQYF
DNA: TGTGCCAGCAGCGTAGGCCTCGGGGTTGGCACAGATACGCAGTATTTT
size: once
D: .
J: TRBJ2-3
V: TRBV9

CDR3: CASSYSAQSNQPQHF
DNA: TGTGCCAGCAGTTACTCGGCCCAAAGCAATCAGCCCCAGCATTTT
size: .
D: .
J: TRBJ1-5
V: TRBV6-5

CDR3: CAISEGLAVYEQYF
DNA: TGTGCCATCAGTGAGGGACTAGCCGTGTACGAGCAGTACTTC
size: .
D: TRBD2
J: TRBJ2-7
V: TRBV10-3

CDR3: CASSTWGGSYNEQFF
DNA: TGTGCCAGCAGTACCTGGGGGGGCTCCTACAATGAGCAGTTCTTC
size: .
D: TRBD2
J: TRBJ2-1
V: TRBV6-2/TRBV6-3

CDR3: CASRYVADSYEQYF
DNA: TGTGCCAGCAGATATGTAGCGGATTCCTACGAGCAGTACTTC
size: .
D: .
J: TRBJ2-7
V: TRBV7-9

CDR3: CASSRVQGDNSPLHF
DNA: TGTGCCAGCAGCCGAGTTCAGGGGGATAATTCACCCCTCCACTTT
size: once
D: TRBD1
J: TRBJ1-6
V: TRBV11-2

CDR3: CASSLFGAEAFF
DNA: TGTGCCAGCAGTTTGTTTGGAGCAGAAGCTTTCTTT
size: .
D: .
J: TRBJ1-1
V: TRBV12-3/TRBV12-4

CDR3: CASSGSGMTDTQYF
DNA: TGCGCCAGCAGCGGTAGCGGGATGACAGATACGCAGTATTTT
size: .
D: TRBD2
J: TRBJ2-3
V: TRBV5-1

CDR3: CASSMGTKKETQYF
DNA: TGTGCCAGTAGTATGGGGACAAAAAAAGAGACCCAGTACTTC
size: .
D: .
J: TRBJ2-5
V: TRBV19

CDR3: CASSSTGGTDTQYF
DNA: TGTGCCAGCAGTTCTACAGGGGGCACAGATACGCAGTATTTT
size: .
D: TRBD1
J: TRBJ2-3
V: TRBV6-6

CDR3: CASNGLAGGTDTQYF
DNA: TGTGCCAGTAACGGACTAGCGGGAGGCACAGATACGCAGTATTTT
size: few
D: TRBD2
J: TRBJ2-3
V: TRBV19

CDR3: CASSLVGANTGELFF
DNA: TGCGCCAGCAGCTTGGTAGGAGCGAACACCGGGGAGCTGTTTTTT
size: .
D: .
J: TRBJ2-2
V: TRBV5-1

CDR3: CASSPPSNTGELFF
DNA: TGTGCCAGCAGTCCCCCTAGCAACACCGGGGAGCTGTTTTTT
size: .
D: .
J: TRBJ2-2
V: TRBV28

CDR3: CASSSRSYNSPLHF
DNA: TGCGCCAGCTCGAGTCGCTCCTATAATTCACCCCTCCACTTT
size: .
D: .
J: TRBJ1-6
V: TRBV4-3

CDR3: CASSLPGGMNTEAFF
DNA: TGTGCCAGCAGTTTACCTGGGGGGATGAACACTGAAGCTTTCTTT
size: .
D: .
J: TRBJ1-1
V: TRBV28